This T cell receptor beta chain was recorded in a study of cytomegalovirus exposure and HLA in healthy donors. Study-wide points: Three chains linked to CMV were shown in vitro to be specific for CMV antigens. TCR beta sequences reportedly predicted most subjects' HLA-A and HLA-B alleles accurately.

Turning to this clone: What it binds is not known.

The V end was cut by 3 bases, the J end by 0 bases, with 12 bases between. CDR1 KGHSH and CDR2 LQKENI come from the germline V gene. This CDR3 region has 16 residues. In the PCR, 60 Vbeta and 13 Jbeta primers were used. Libraries were prepared by immunoSEQ multiplex PCR; TCRdb keeps only in-frame clonotypes and omits some of them. This sample yields approximately 190,000 clones, of which 73% are seen a single time; 1.5% to 2% belongs to the top ten. This clonotype was obtained from a woman in her 30s in good health and CMV-seronegative. This sequence joins TRBV18 and TRBJ1-3, with D perhaps TRBD1 (5 bases). Input material: PBMCs. CDR3 sequence (DNA): TGTGCCAGCTCACCTGACAGTGCTTTCTCTGGAAACACCATATATTTT. Amino acids: CASSPDSAFSGNTIYF. Filled out from reference TRBV18 and TRBJ1-3, the complete variable domain reads NAGVMQNPRHLVRRRGQEARLRCSPMKGHSHVYWYRQLPEEGLKFMVYLQKENIIDESGMPKERFSAEFPKEGPSILRIQQVVRGDSAAYFCASSPDSAFSGNTIYFGEGSWLTVV.